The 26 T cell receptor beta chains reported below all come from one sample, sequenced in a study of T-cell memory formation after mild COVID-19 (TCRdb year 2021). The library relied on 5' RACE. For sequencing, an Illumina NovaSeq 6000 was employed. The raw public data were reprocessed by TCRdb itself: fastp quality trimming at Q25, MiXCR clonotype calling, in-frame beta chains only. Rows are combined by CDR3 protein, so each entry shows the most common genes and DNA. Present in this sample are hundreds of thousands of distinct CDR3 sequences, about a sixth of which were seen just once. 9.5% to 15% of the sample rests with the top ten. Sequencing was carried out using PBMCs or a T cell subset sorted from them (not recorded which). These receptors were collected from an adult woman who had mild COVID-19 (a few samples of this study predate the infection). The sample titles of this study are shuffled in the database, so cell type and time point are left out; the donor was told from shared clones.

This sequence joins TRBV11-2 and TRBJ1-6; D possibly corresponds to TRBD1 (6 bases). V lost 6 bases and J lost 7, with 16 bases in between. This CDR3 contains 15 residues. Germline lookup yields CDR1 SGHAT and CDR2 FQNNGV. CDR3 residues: CASSYHAGENSPLHF. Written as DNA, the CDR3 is TGTGCCAGCAGTTATCATGCAGGGGAAAATTCACCCCTCCACTTT.

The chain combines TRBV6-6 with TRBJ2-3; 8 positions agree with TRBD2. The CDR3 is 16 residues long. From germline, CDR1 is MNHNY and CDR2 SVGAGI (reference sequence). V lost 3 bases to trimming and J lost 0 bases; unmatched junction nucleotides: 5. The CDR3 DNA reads TGTGCCAGCAGTTATCTTAGCGGGGTTAGCACAGATACGCAGTATTTT. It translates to CASSYLSGVSTDTQYF.

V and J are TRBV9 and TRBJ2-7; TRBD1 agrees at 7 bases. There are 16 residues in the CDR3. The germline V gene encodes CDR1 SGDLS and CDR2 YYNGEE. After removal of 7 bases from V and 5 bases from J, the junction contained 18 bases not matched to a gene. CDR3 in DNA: TGTGCCAGCGCTCCTTCGGGAAGGGGGCAGGTAAACGAGCAGTACTTC. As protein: CASAPSGRGQVNEQYF.

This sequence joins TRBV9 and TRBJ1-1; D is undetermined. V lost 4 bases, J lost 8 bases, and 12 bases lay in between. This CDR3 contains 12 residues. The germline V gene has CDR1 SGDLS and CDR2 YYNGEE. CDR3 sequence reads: CASSRDGGEAFF. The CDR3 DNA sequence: TGTGCCAGCAGCCGCGACGGAGGGGAAGCTTTCTTT.

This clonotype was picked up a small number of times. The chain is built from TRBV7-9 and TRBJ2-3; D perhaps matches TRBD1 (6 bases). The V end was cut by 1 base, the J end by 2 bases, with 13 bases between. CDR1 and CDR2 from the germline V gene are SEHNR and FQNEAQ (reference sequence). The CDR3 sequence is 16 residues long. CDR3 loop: CASSLVFGQLTDTQYF. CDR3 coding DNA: TGTGCCAGCAGCTTAGTATTCGGACAGCTCACAGATACGCAGTATTTT.

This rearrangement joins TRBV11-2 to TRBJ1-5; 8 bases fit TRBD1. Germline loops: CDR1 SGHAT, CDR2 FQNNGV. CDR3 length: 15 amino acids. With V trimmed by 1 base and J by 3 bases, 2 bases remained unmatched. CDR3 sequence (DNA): TGTGCCAGCAGCTTAGGGGACAGGTCCAATCAGCCCCAGCATTTT. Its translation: CASSLGDRSNQPQHF.

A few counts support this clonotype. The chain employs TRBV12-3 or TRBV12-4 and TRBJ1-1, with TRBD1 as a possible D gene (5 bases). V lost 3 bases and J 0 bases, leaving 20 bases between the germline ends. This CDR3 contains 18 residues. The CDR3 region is CASSLDHRHAWMNTEAFF. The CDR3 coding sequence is TGTGCCAGCAGTTTGGACCACAGGCACGCTTGGATGAACACTGAAGCTTTCTTT.

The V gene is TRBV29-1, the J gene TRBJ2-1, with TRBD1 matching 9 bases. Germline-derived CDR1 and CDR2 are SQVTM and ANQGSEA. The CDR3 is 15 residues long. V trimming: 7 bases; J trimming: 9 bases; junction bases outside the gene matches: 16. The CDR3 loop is CSAKEGGQGLGEQFF. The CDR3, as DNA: TGCAGCGCCAAAGAGGGCGGACAGGGGCTCGGTGAGCAGTTCTTC.

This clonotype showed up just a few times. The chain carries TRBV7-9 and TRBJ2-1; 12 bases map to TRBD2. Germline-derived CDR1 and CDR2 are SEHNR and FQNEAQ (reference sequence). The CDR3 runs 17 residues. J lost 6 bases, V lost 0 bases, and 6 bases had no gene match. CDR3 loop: CASSLAGLAGGPNEQFF. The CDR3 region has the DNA TGTGCCAGCAGCTTAGCCGGGCTAGCGGGAGGGCCCAATGAGCAGTTCTTC.

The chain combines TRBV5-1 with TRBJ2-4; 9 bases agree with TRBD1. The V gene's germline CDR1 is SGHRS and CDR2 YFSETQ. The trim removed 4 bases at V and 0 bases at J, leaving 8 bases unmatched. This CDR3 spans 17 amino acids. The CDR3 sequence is CASSTRQGGLAKNIQYF. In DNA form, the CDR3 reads TGCGCCAGCAGCACGCGACAGGGGGGGTTAGCCAAAAACATTCAGTACTTC.

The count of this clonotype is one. The CDR3 region is CASSQRLTGRSEQYF. The CDR3 nucleotides read TGTGCCAGCAGCCAACGCTTGACAGGACGAAGCGAGCAGTACTTC. The chain combines TRBV3-1 with TRBJ2-7, with D possibly being TRBD1 (6 bases). Trimming removed 2 bases from V and 6 bases from J, with 17 bases in between. The germline gives CDR1 LGHDT, CDR2 YNNKEL (reference sequence). The CDR3 has 15 amino acids.

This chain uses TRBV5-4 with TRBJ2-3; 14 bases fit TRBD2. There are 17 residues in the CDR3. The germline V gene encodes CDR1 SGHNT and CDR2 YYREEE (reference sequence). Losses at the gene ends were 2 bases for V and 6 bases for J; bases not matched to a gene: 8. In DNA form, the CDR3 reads TGTGCCAGCAGCTTTAATAGACTAGCGGGAGGGTTCGATACGCAGTATTTT. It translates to CASSFNRLAGGFDTQYF.

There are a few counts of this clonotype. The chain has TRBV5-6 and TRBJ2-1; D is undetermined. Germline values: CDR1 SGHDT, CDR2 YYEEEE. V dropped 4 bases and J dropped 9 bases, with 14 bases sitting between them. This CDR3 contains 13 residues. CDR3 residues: CASSPLGTGEQFF. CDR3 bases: TGTGCCAGCAGCCCACTGGGCACGGGTGAGCAGTTCTTC.

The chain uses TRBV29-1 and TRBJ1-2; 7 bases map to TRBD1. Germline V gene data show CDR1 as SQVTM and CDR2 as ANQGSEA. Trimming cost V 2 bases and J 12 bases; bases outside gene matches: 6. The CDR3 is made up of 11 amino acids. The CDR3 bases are TGCAGCGTTGAACGGCAGGGGGTACACACCTTC. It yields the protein CSVERQGVHTF.

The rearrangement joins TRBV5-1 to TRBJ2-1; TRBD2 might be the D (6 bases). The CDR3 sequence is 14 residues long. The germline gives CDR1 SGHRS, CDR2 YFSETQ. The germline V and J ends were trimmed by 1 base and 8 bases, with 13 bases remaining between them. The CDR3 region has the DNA TGCGCCAGCAGCTTGAGACTAGACAAGGATGAGCAGTTCTTC. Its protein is CASSLRLDKDEQFF.

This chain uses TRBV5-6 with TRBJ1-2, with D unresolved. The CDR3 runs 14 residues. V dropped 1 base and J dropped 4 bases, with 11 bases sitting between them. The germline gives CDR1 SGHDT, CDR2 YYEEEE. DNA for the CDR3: TGTGCCAGCAGCTTGTTTGGGTCCGGCTATGGCTACACCTTC. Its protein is CASSLFGSGYGYTF.

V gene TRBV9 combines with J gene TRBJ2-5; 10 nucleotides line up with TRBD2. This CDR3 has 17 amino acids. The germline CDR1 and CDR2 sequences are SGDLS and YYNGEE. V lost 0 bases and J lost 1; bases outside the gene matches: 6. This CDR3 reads CASSVAFLAGVQETQYF. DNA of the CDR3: TGTGCCAGCAGCGTAGCCTTTCTAGCGGGGGTCCAAGAGACCCAGTACTTC.

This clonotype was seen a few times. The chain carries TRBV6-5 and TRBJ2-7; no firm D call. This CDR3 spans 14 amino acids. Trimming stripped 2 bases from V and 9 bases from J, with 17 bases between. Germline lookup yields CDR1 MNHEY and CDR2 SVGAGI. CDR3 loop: CASSYSDMVGMQYF. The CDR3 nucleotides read TGTGCCAGCAGTTACAGCGACATGGTTGGGATGCAGTACTTC.

The CDR3, as DNA: TGTGCCAGCAGCCCTTGGACAGAAACCTTAGGGGGCTACACCTTC. It translates to CASSPWTETLGGYTF. The genes are TRBV7-9 and TRBJ1-2; D is perhaps TRBD1 (6 bases). The CDR3 is 15 residues long. The germline gives CDR1 SEHNR, CDR2 FQNEAQ (reference sequence). The V gene lost 5 bases and the J gene lost 8 bases, with 21 bases spanning the gap.

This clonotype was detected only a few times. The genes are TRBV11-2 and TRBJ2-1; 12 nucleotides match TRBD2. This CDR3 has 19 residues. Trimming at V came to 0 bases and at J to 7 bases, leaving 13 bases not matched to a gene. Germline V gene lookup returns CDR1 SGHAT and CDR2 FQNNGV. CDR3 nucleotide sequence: TGTGCCAGCAGCTTAGAGAGGACTAGCGGGGTCCATAGGTTTAATGAGCAGTTCTTC. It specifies CASSLERTSGVHRFNEQFF.

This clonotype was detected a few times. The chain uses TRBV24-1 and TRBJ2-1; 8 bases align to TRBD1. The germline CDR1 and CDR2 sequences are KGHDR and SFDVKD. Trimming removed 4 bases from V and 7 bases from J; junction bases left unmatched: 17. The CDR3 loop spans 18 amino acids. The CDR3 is CATSDPSETGALQNEQFF. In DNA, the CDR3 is TGTGCCACCAGTGACCCTTCGGAGACAGGGGCCTTACAGAATGAGCAGTTCTTC.

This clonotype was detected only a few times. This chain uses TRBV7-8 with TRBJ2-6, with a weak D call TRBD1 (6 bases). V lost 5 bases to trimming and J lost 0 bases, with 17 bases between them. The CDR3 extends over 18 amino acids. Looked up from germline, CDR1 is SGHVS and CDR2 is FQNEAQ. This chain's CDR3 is CASSTTSGHYSGANVLTF. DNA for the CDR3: TGTGCCAGCAGCACTACTTCGGGACACTACTCTGGGGCCAACGTCCTGACTTTC.

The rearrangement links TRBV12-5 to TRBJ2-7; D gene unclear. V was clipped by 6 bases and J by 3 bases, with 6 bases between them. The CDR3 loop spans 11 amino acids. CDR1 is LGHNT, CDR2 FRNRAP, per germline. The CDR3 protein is CASGRNYEQYF. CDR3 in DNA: TGTGCTAGTGGCCGGAACTACGAGCAGTACTTC.

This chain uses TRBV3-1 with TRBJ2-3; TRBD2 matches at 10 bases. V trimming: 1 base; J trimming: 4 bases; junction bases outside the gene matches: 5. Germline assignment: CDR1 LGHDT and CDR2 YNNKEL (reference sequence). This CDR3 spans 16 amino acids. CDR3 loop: CASSQASGSLSDTQYF. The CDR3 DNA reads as TGTGCCAGCAGCCAAGCTAGCGGGAGTCTCTCAGATACGCAGTATTTT.

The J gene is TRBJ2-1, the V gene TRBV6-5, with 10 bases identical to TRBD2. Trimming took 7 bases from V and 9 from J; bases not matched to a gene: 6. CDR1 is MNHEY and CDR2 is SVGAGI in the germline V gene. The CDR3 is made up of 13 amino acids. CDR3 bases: TGTGCCAGCAAAAGCGGGAGGGCCACTGAGCAGTTCTTC. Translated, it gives CASKSGRATEQFF.

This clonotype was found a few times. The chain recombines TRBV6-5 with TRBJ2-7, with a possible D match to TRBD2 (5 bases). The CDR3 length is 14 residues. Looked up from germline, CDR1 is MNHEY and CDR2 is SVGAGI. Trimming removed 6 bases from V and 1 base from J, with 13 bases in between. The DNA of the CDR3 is TGTGCCAGCAGCTACGCCAGGAGGTCCTACGAGCAGTACTTC. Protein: CASSYARRSYEQYF.